This TCR beta chain was captured by sequencing in a study of cytomegalovirus exposure and HLA in healthy donors. Findings and limits, study-wide: Relative to the approximately 670-donor mean, N-insertions were reportedly fewer in an Asian-associated ancestry cluster in a later analysis. Trimming of TCR beta V- and J-genes showed a link, identified in a later analysis, to a missense DCLRE1C variant.

The primer mix had 60 Vbeta and 13 Jbeta primers. This table comes from immunoSEQ multiplex PCR, and its TCRdb copy is limited to in-frame clones, with some not included. Of around 140,000 clones listed, approximately 77% were seen once; the top ten hold around 1.5%. Details on this clone: Its antigen is unidentified.

The V end was cut by 4 bases, the J end by 5 bases, with 13 bases between. Looked up from germline, CDR1 is SGHNT and CDR2 is YYREEE (reference sequence). The CDR3 is 13 amino acids. These donors, healthy bone marrow donors, were studied. The TCR sequence derives from a woman in her forties in good health and CMV-seronegative. This sequence joins TRBV5-4 and TRBJ2-7; possibly TRBD2 for D (5 bases). Sequencing input: PBMCs. The CDR3 region is CASSPTDFNEQYF. The DNA of the CDR3 is TGTGCCAGCAGCCCCACGGACTTTAACGAGCAGTACTTC.